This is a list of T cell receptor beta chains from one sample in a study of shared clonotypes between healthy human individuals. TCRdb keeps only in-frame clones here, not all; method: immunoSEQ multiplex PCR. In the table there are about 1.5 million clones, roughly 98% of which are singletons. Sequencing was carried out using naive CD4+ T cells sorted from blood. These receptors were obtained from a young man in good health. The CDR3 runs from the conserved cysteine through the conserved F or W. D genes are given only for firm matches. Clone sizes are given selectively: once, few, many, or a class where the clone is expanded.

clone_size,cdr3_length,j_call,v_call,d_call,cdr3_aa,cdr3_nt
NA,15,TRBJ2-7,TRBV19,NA,CASSIPGVSSYEQYF,TGTGCCAGTAGTATCCCCGGCGTAAGCTCCTACGAGCAGTACTTC
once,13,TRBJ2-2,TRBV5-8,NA,CASSRSRTGELFF,TGTGCCAGCAGCCGCTCCAGGACCGGGGAGCTGTTTTTT
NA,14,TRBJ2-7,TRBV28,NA,CASSTWELPIGQYF,TGTGCCAGCAGTACCTGGGAGCTCCCTATCGGTCAGTACTTC
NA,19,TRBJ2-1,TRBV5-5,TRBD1,CASSFFFNSVGQGDNEQFF,TGTGCCAGCAGCTTCTTTTTTAATTCCGTAGGACAGGGGGACAATGAGCAGTTCTTC
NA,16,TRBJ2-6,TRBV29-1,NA,CSVGPTFSGGANVLTF,TGCAGCGTTGGGCCCACATTTTCCGGTGGGGCCAACGTCCTGACTTTC
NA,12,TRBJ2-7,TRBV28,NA,CASGGLLNEQYF,TGTGCCAGCGGGGGCCTTCTTAACGAGCAGTACTTC
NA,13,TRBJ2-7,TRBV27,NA,CASSFLVGYEQYF,TGTGCCAGCAGTTTCCTCGTCGGGTACGAGCAGTACTTC
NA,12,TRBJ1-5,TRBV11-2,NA,CASGQLNQPQHF,TGTGCCAGCGGACAGTTGAATCAGCCCCAGCATTTT
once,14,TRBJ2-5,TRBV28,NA,CASSLSGTPETQYF,TGTGCCAGCAGTTTATCTGGCACCCCAGAGACCCAGTACTTC
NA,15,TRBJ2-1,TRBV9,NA,CASSVDQRSHNEQFF,TGTGCCAGCAGCGTAGACCAGCGTTCCCACAATGAGCAGTTCTTC
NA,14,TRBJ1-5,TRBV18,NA,CASSPGGGGQPQHF,TGTGCCAGCTCACCAGGAGGGGGAGGTCAGCCCCAGCATTTT
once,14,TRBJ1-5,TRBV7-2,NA,CASSSMVPTQPQHF,TGTGCCAGCAGTTCAATGGTCCCAACGCAGCCCCAGCATTTT
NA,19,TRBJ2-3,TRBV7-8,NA,CASSLGNRPPPVSTDTQYF,TGTGCCAGCAGCTTAGGGAACAGGCCCCCACCTGTAAGCACAGATACGCAGTATTTT
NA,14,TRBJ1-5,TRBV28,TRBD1,CASTQGAGNQPQHF,TGTGCCAGTACCCAGGGGGCCGGCAATCAGCCCCAGCATTTT
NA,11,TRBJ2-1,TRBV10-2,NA,CASSAHNEQFF,TGCGCCAGCAGTGCCCACAATGAGCAGTTCTTC
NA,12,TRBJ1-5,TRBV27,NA,CASSGRNQPQHF,TGTGCCAGCAGCGGACGCAATCAGCCCCAGCATTTT
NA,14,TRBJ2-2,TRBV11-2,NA,CASSLRAYTGELFF,TGTGCCAGCAGCTTAAGGGCGTACACCGGGGAGCTGTTTTTT
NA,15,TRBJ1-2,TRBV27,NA,CASSFPDPNRDGYTF,TGTGCCAGCAGTTTCCCCGACCCGAACAGGGATGGCTACACCTTC
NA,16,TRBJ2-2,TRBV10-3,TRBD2,CAISPTSGTLTGELFF,TGTGCCATCAGCCCGACTAGCGGGACCCTCACCGGGGAGCTGTTTTTT
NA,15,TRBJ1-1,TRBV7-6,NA,CASSARLGARTEAFF,TGTGCCAGCAGCGCACGGTTGGGGGCCCGCACTGAAGCTTTCTTT
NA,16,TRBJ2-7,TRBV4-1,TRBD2,CASSQVILAGVNEQYF,TGCGCCAGCAGCCAAGTAATTTTAGCGGGAGTAAACGAGCAGTACTTC
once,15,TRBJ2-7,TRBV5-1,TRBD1,CASSLVSGGIYEQYF,TGCGCCAGCAGCTTGGTGTCAGGGGGCATCTACGAGCAGTACTTC
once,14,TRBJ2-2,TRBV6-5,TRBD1,CASSSPGQARELFF,TGTGCCAGCAGTTCGCCGGGACAGGCCAGAGAGCTGTTTTTT
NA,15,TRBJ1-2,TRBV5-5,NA,CASSLGHREGHGYTF,TGTGCCAGCAGCTTGGGTCACAGGGAGGGACACGGCTACACCTTC
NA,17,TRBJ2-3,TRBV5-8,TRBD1,CASSSTIGTASTDTQYF,TGTGCCAGCAGCTCCACAATCGGGACAGCTAGCACAGATACGCAGTATTTT
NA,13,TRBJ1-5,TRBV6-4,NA,CASSVRVGQPQHF,TGTGCCAGCAGTGTCAGGGTGGGACAGCCCCAGCATTTT
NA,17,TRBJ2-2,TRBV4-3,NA,CASSQDGMARGTGELFF,TGCGCCAGCAGCCAAGATGGGATGGCGCGAGGCACCGGGGAGCTGTTTTTT
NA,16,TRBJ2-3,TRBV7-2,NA,CASTVTGWAATDTQYF,TGTGCCAGCACCGTGACAGGCTGGGCCGCCACAGATACGCAGTATTTT
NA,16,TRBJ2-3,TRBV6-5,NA,CASSYGQPGTTDTQYF,TGTGCCAGCAGTTACGGTCAACCGGGAACCACAGATACGCAGTATTTT
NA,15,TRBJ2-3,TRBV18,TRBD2,CASEVLSGNTDTQYF,TGTGCCAGCGAAGTGCTTAGCGGGAACACAGATACGCAGTATTTT
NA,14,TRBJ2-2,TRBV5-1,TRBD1,CASSSAGGTGELFF,TGCGCCAGCAGCTCGGCAGGGGGCACCGGGGAGCTGTTTTTT
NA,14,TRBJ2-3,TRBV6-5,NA,CASKIVRDTDTQYF,TGTGCCAGCAAAATTGTTAGAGACACAGATACGCAGTATTTT
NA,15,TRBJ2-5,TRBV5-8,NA,CASSTPLGPQETQYF,TGTGCCAGCAGCACCCCGCTGGGACCCCAAGAGACCCAGTACTTC
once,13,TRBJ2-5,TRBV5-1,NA,CASNSGTQGTQYF,TGCGCCAGCAACTCCGGGACCCAGGGGACCCAGTACTTC
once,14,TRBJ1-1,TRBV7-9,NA,CASSQGQANTEAFF,TGTGCCAGCAGCCAGGGGCAGGCGAACACTGAAGCTTTCTTT
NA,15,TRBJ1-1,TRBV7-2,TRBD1,CASSLTGGQNTEAFF,TGTGCCAGCAGCCTGACAGGGGGCCAGAACACTGAAGCTTTCTTT
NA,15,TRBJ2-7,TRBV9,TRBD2,CASSPRLAGGPEQYF,TGTGCCAGCAGCCCTCGGCTAGCGGGAGGTCCCGAGCAGTACTTC